This record concerns one T cell receptor beta chain sequence. The data were produced by immunoSEQ multiplex PCR, yet TCRdb's version contains in-frame clones alone and is incomplete. The sample lists 9,900 or so clones; approximately 80% were seen once. Every patient was affected by relapse after autologous stem cell transplantation, while exposure to brentuximab vedotin was not uniform. Relapsed/refractory classical Hodgkin lymphoma patients had complete, partial or progressive responses. Germline V gene lookup returns CDR1 MNHEY and CDR2 SMNVEV (reference sequence). Trimming took off 5 bases at V and 6 bases at J, with 17 bases between the two ends. CDR3 length: 14 amino acids. This specimen belongs to a study of PD-1 blockade in classical Hodgkin lymphoma.

This receptor was identified in a human donor with classical Hodgkin lymphoma. The rearrangement uses TRBV27 and TRBJ2-7, with D unclear. The starting material was peripheral blood mononuclear cells (PBMCs), obtained at baseline. CDR3 amino acids: CASSLHLPGREQYF. The DNA for the CDR3 is TGTGCCAGCAGTCTCCACCTCCCCGGGCGCGAGCAGTACTTC.